Below, one T cell receptor (beta chain) is given with its context. A much larger clonotype is one base distant, so this may be a read error. CDR3 length: 13 amino acids. Germline V gives CDR1 SNHLY, CDR2 FYNNEI. Two oligonucleotides, mixed equimolar, formed the beta constant-region primer covering TRBC1 and TRBC2. Four rounds of PCR amplified the ligated cDNA using nested alpha and beta constant-region primers plus SP2. TCRdb reanalysed the UMI-ligation and nested PCR reads using MiXCR and keeps one entry per CDR3 protein. The data contain tens of thousands of distinct CDR3 sequences, 9% of them seen just once; the ten biggest clones take up around 1.3%. The sample comes from a study of naive and memory T cell subsets.

This sequence joins TRBV2 and TRBJ2-3; D not certain. This clonotype originated in a human donor in good health. Source material: naive CD8+ T cells from blood. The CDR3 region has the DNA TGTGCCGGCAGTGTTTTTAGACCAGATACGCAGTATTTT. Encoded protein: CAGSVFRPDTQYF.